This TCR beta chain is from a study of shared T cell receptors in the human thymus. Clones were sequenced by immunoSEQ multiplex PCR, and TCRdb holds only the in-frame ones, with some missing. The profile shows hundreds of thousands of clones, 88% of them singletons. Germline CDR1 is MNHNY and CDR2 is SVGAGI (reference sequence). Trimming removed 8 bases at V and 4 bases at J, with 6 bases between. The CDR3 runs to 10 residues. The sample was also linked to a second study, of human thymus T cells. That work contributes: Healthy Finnish infants undergoing corrective surgery for congenital heart defects provided the donor material. Resections from corrective heart surgery supplied the thymus tissue. Thymic and blood repertoires appeared to carry a bias in their V and J gene usage. Thymic repertoires of unrelated individuals were reported in related research to overlap highly.

The sequence derives from a boy in the first two years of life with a congenital heart defect. V is TRBV6-6 and J is TRBJ2-7; the D is unclear. The specimen sequenced was thymocytes. CDR3 in amino acids: CASGQYEQYF. In DNA form, the CDR3 reads TGTGCCAGCGGGCAATACGAGCAGTACTTC.